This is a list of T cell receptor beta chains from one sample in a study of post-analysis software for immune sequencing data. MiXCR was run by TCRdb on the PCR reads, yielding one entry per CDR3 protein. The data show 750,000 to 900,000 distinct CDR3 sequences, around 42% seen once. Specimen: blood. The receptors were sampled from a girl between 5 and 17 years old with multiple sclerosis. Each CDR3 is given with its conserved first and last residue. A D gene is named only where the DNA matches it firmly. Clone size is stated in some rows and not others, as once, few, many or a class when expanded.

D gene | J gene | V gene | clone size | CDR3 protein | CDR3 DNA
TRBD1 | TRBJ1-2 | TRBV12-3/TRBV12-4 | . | CASSFAQGASGYTF | TGTGCCAGCAGTTTCGCCCAGGGGGCTAGTGGCTACACCTTC
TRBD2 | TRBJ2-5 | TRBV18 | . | CASSPASGRETQYF | TGTGCCAGCTCACCGGCTAGCGGGAGAGAGACCCAGTACTTC
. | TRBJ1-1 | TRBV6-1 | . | CASSGPENTEAFF | TGTGCCAGCAGTGGACCGGAGAACACTGAAGCTTTCTTT
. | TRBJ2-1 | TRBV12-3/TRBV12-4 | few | CASSFPGASVNEQFF | TGTGCCAGCAGTTTCCCGGGGGCATCAGTCAATGAGCAGTTCTTC
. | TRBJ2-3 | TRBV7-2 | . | CASSLLGVGDTQYF | TGTGCCAGCAGCTTATTGGGGGTTGGCGATACGCAGTATTTT
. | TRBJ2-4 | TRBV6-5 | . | CASSYSVLAKNIQYF | TGTGCCAGCAGTTATAGCGTGCTAGCCAAAAACATTCAGTACTTC
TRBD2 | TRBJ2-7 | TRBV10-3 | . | CAIMGLADSYGQYF | TGTGCCATCATGGGCCTAGCGGACTCCTACGGGCAGTACTTC
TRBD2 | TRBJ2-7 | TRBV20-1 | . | CSARPSGYYEQYF | TGTAGTGCTAGGCCTAGCGGATACTACGAGCAGTACTTC
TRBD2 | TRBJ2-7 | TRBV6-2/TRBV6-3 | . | CASSSAGTSVYEQYF | TGTGCCAGCAGTTCGGCCGGGACTAGCGTCTACGAGCAGTACTTC
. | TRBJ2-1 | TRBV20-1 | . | CSALDYYNEQFF | TGCAGTGCCCTCGACTACTACAATGAGCAGTTCTTC
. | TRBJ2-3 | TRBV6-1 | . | CATRFVGTDTQYF | TGTGCCACCCGCTTCGTAGGCACAGATACGCAGTATTTT
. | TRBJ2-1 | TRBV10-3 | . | CAISDGFPNEQFF | TGTGCCATCAGTGACGGCTTCCCCAATGAGCAGTTCTTC
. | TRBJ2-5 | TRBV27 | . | CASRTTVRGRQETQYF | TGTGCCAGCAGAACGACCGTCCGGGGGCGCCAAGAGACCCAGTACTTC
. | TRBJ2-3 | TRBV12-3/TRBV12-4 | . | CASTPAPADTQYF | TGTGCCAGCACCCCGGCGCCCGCAGATACGCAGTATTTT
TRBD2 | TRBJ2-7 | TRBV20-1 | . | CSASVHGTRPNEQYF | TGCAGTGCTAGCGTTCACGGGACTAGGCCGAACGAGCAGTACTTC
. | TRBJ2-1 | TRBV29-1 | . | CSVEDLVRAEQFF | TGCAGCGTTGAAGATCTAGTGAGGGCTGAGCAGTTCTTC
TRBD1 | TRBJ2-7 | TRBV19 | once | CASSDSQGAPYEQYF | TGTGCCAGTAGCGATAGCCAGGGGGCACCCTACGAGCAGTACTTC
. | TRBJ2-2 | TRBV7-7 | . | CASIGNTGELFF | TGTGCTAGCATTGGGAACACCGGGGAGCTGTTTTTT
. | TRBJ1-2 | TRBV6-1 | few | CASSPNIGALSHVGGYTF | TGTGCCAGCAGTCCTAATATCGGGGCCCTTTCCCATGTCGGCGGCTACACCTTC
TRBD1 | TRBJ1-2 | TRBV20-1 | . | CSARVPQGDYGYTF | TGCAGTGCTAGAGTCCCACAGGGGGACTATGGCTACACCTTC
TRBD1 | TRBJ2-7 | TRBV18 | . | CASSPGQGAPEQYF | TGTGCCAGCTCACCGGGACAGGGGGCGCCCGAGCAGTACTTC
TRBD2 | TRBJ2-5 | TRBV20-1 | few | CSARQIAGGRMGQGETQYF | TGCAGTGCTAGACAAATAGCGGGAGGTCGGATGGGTCAGGGGGAGACCCAGTACTTC
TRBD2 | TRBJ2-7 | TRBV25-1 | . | CASSGTSGSAYEQYF | TGTGCCAGCAGTGGAACTAGCGGGAGTGCCTACGAGCAGTACTTC
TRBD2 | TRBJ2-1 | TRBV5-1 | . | CASSSLAGLSSYNEQFF | TGCGCCAGCAGCTCATTAGCGGGGCTAAGCTCCTACAATGAGCAGTTCTTC
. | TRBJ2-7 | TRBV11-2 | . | CASSLLSARDEQYF | TGTGCCAGCAGCTTACTCTCTGCGCGCGACGAGCAGTACTTC
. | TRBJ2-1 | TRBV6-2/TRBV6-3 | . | CASSPDYQGYNEQFF | TGTGCCAGCAGTCCAGACTACCAGGGGTACAATGAGCAGTTCTTC
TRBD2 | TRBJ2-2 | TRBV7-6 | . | CASSRDGRVTGELFF | TGTGCCAGCAGTCGGGACGGGAGGGTAACCGGGGAGCTGTTTTTT